This TCR beta chain was sequenced during a study of regulatory and conventional T cells in RAG deficiency. General study findings and limits: Control T-cell subsets had markedly higher Shannon entropy and lower Simpson indices than RAG-deficient patients. Patient subsets had shorter CDR3s; Omenn Treg-Tconv overlap exceeded 80%.

The sample holds a few counts of this clone. What it binds is not known. One junction end disagrees with the germline gene, perhaps due to a read error. Clones were sequenced by immunoSEQ multiplex PCR, and TCRdb holds only the in-frame ones, with some missing. Of 34,000 or so clones listed, about 89% are singletons. The CDR3 has 15 residues. Looked up from germline, CDR1 is SSHAT and CDR2 is FNYEAQ (reference sequence). These records were also assigned to another study, of regulatory T cells. In that study: The PCR used 52 TRBV and 13 TRBJ primers.

This TCR was sampled from a human donor in good health. This chain uses TRBV7-7 with TRBJ2-2; 7 nucleotides agree with TRBD2. Sequenced material: CD8+ T cells sorted from blood. Written as DNA, the CDR3 is TGTGCTAGCAGCTTGGCGAGCGGGGTAAACGGGGAGCTGTTTTTT. Protein sequence: CASSLASGVNGELFF.